Below, 8 T cell receptor beta chains from the same sample are listed, as sequenced in a study of CD8 T cells in Susac syndrome. Reverse transcription of roughly 0.5 to 1 ug RNA used random hexamers. MiXCR, applied by TCRdb to the immunoSEQ multiplex PCR reads, yields one record per CDR3 protein. The sample includes roughly 400,000 distinct CDR3 sequences, 85% of them seen just once. The source material was CD8+ T cells from PBMCs. Source of these receptors: a human donor with multiple sclerosis.

The chain has TRBV1 and TRBJ2-7; the D call of TRBD1 is as the table states it, not checked on the DNA. TRBV1 is an annotated pseudogene. The CDR3 length is 17 residues. This CDR3 reads CTSSQERGGYSSYEQYF. DNA of the CDR3: TGCACCAGCAGCCAAGAAAGGGGGGGCTATAGCTCCTACGAGCAGTACTTC.

This chain uses TRBV11-2 with TRBJ2-2; D is unresolved. Trimming left V 1 base short and J 5 bases short, with 8 bases between. Germline lookup yields CDR1 SGHAT and CDR2 FQNNGV. The CDR3 is made up of 14 amino acids. This chain's CDR3 is CASSLGAGTGELFF. The CDR3, as DNA: TGTGCCAGCAGCTTAGGGGCAGGAACCGGGGAGCTGTTTTTT.

The chain combines TRBV6-1 with TRBJ1-1, with D uncertain. CDR1 MNHNS and CDR2 SASEGT come from the germline V gene. The CDR3 has 16 residues. V was trimmed by 5 bases and J by 1 base, leaving 17 bases between them. This CDR3 is CASSPLFLERNTEAFF. The CDR3 bases are TGTGCCAGCAGTCCCCTTTTTCTGGAGAGGAACACTGAAGCTTTCTTT.

V gene TRBV13 combines with J gene TRBJ1-6; 7 bases are shared with TRBD1. V trimming: 5 bases; J trimming: 6 bases; junction bases outside the gene matches: 7. The germline V gene has CDR1 PRHDT and CDR2 FYEKMQ (reference sequence). The CDR3 runs 15 residues. As DNA, the CDR3 is TGTGCCAGCAGCCCCACAGGGGAGGTTAATTCACCCCTCCACTTT. Its protein is CASSPTGEVNSPLHF.

This clonotype has a handful of counts. The chain joins TRBV7-9 to TRBJ2-1, with 9 bases fitting TRBD1. J lost 2 bases, V lost 5 bases, and 4 bases had no gene match. Germline V gene lookup returns CDR1 SEHNR and CDR2 FQNEAQ (reference sequence). The CDR3 sequence is 15 residues long. CDR3 nucleotides: TGTGCCAGCAGCGCCCGGGACAGGGCCTACAATGAGCAGTTCTTC. It translates to CASSARDRAYNEQFF.

The genes are TRBV10-3 and TRBJ1-1, with no clear D. The germline V gene has CDR1 ENHRY and CDR2 SYGVKD. The CDR3 loop spans 13 amino acids. V was trimmed by 7 bases and J by 4 bases, leaving 13 bases between them. The CDR3: CAIKEEGATEAFF. The CDR3 nucleotides read TGTGCCATCAAGGAAGAGGGTGCCACTGAAGCTTTCTTT.

J is TRBJ1-3 and V is TRBV25-1, with D uncertain. The V end was cut by 9 bases, the J end by 8 bases, with 11 bases between. Germline V gives CDR1 MGHDK, CDR2 SYGVNS. This CDR3 has 11 amino acids. In DNA, the CDR3 is TGTGCCAGTACCCTATACGACACCATATATTTT. Protein product: CASTLYDTIYF.

This clonotype was seen more than once but under ten times. The chain recombines TRBV27 with TRBJ1-1; TRBD1 agrees at 8 bases. The CDR3 covers 15 residues. V shed 5 bases, J shed 1 base, and the junction held 6 bases outside the gene matches. Germline CDR1 reads MNHEY; CDR2 reads SMNVEV (reference sequence). The CDR3 coding sequence is TGTGCCAGCAGTCCCAGACAGGGGCGGAACACTGAAGCTTTCTTT. Translated, it gives CASSPRQGRNTEAFF.